What follows is one T cell receptor (beta chain) and its context. The antigen is not known. This record comes from a study of shared clonotypes between healthy human individuals. Sequencing was performed with immunoSEQ multiplex PCR; in TCRdb, only in-frame clones are kept and a portion is missing. The sample includes millions of clones, approximately 95% of them seen just once. Germline CDR1 SQVTM, CDR2 ANQGSEA. The CDR3 consists of 14 residues. V lost 3 bases and J lost 5, with 11 bases in between. Regarding the study as a whole: Limited genetic and exposure-history diversity came from having few donors.

Naive CD8 cells lacked CD45RO, underwent positive selection for CCR7 and left out terminally differentiated effector memory CD45RA+ cells. Sequenced input: naive CD8+ T cells sorted from blood. The J gene is TRBJ1-6, the V gene TRBV29-1; no clear D. The TCR sequence derives from a man aged 18 to 30 in good health. CDR3 DNA: TGCAGCGTTGAGCAGCAGACTGATAATTCACCCCTCCACTTT. Translating gives CSVEQQTDNSPLHF.